The clone carrying this T cell receptor beta chain was recorded at least ten times. These data are taken from a study of T-cell reconstitution after alpha-beta-depleted transplantation in children. During its preparation, the TCRbeta library received unique molecular identifiers. MiXCR, applied by TCRdb to the PCR reads, yields one record per CDR3 protein. The sample yields 120,000 or so distinct CDR3 sequences, 10% seen once. Germline V gives CDR1 MNHEY, CDR2 SVGAGI. V was shortened by 5 bases and J by 9 bases, with 11 bases between the two germline ends. The CDR3 contains 12 residues. This material consisted of PBMCs from the stem cell graft donor, taken from the stem cell graft. The rearrangement joins TRBV6-5 to TRBJ1-5; unclear D gene. This sequence was found in a human donor who donated a stem cell graft to a child with acute lymphoblastic leukemia. The CDR3 here is CASSPPLGPQHF. CDR3 in DNA: TGTGCCAGCAGTCCCCCCCTAGGGCCCCAGCATTTT.